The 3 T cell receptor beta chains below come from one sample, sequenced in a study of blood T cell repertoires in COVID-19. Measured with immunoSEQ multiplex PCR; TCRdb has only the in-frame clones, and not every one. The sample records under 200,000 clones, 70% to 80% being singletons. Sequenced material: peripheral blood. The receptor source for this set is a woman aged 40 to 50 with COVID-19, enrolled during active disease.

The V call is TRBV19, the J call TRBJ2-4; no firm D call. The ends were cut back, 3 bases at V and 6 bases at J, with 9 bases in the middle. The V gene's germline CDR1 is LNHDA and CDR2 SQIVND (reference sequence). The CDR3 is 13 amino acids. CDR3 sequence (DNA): TGTGCCAGTAGTATCCCGGGTGGAAACATTCAGTACTTC. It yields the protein CASSIPGGNIQYF.

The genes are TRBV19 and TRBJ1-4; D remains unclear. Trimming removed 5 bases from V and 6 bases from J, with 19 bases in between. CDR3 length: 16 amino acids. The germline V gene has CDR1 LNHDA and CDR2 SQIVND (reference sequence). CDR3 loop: CASSGTGEWRDEKLFF. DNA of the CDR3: TGTGCCAGTAGTGGTACGGGAGAGTGGAGAGATGAAAAACTGTTTTTT.

The CDR3 sequence: CASSVLGGDQETQYF. CDR3 nucleotide sequence: TGTGCCAGCAGCGTATTGGGGGGGGACCAAGAGACCCAGTACTTC. The rearrangement uses TRBV9 and TRBJ2-5; 7 positions agree with TRBD2. CDR1 and CDR2 from the germline V gene are SGDLS and YYNGEE. This CDR3 has 15 amino acids. V gave up 1 base and J gave up 0 bases; unmatched junction bases: 3.